A selection of T cell receptor beta chains follows, all from one sample in a study of shared clonotypes between healthy human individuals. Measured with immunoSEQ multiplex PCR; TCRdb has only the in-frame clones, and not every one. The data contain more than 400,000 clones, about 96% of them singletons. The sequencing sample was made of naive CD4+ T cells sorted from blood. The receptor source for this set is a woman aged 30 to 39 in good health. The CDR3 runs from the conserved cysteine through the conserved F or W. A D gene is named only where the DNA matches it firmly. Size is omitted from some rows. Given values are once, few, many or a class for expanded clones.

V	D	J	size	CDR3	DNA
TRBV11-2	NA	TRBJ2-3	once	CASSLVAGPDTQYF	TGTGCCAGCAGCTTAGTTGCCGGGCCAGATACGCAGTATTTT
TRBV18	NA	TRBJ2-7	NA	CASSPGRGEPEQYF	TGTGCCAGCTCACCTGGTAGGGGGGAACCCGAGCAGTACTTC
TRBV28	TRBD1	TRBJ1-5	NA	CASRLTGGIKPQHF	TGTGCCAGCAGACTGACAGGGGGCATAAAGCCCCAGCATTTT
TRBV19	NA	TRBJ1-5	NA	CASKAGVDYQPQHF	TGTGCCAGTAAAGCGGGGGTGGACTATCAGCCCCAGCATTTT
TRBV14	NA	TRBJ2-7	NA	CASSQAYGGPYEQYF	TGTGCCAGCAGCCAGGCTTACGGGGGGCCCTACGAGCAGTACTTC
TRBV28	TRBD1	TRBJ1-5	NA	CASSDTGDQPQHF	TGTGCCAGCAGTGACACAGGGGATCAGCCCCAGCATTTT
TRBV7-9	NA	TRBJ1-4	NA	CASSLDMGVKEKLFF	TGTGCCAGCAGCTTAGATATGGGTGTTAAGGAAAAACTGTTTTTT
TRBV19	NA	TRBJ1-2	few	CASSEQGPYGYTF	TGTGCCAGTAGTGAACAGGGTCCCTATGGCTACACCTTC
TRBV29-1	NA	TRBJ2-5	NA	CSAGVSDQETQYF	TGCAGCGCGGGAGTTAGCGACCAAGAGACCCAGTACTTC
TRBV27	TRBD1	TRBJ2-7	NA	CASSPGSQGLVYEQYF	TGTGCCAGCAGTCCCGGGTCACAGGGGCTGGTATACGAGCAGTACTTC
TRBV10-3	NA	TRBJ2-7	NA	CAISEGQGSPYEQYF	TGTGCCATCAGTGAAGGGCAGGGGAGCCCCTACGAGCAGTACTTC
TRBV28	TRBD2	TRBJ2-1	NA	CASIASGGTYNEQFF	TGTGCCAGCATCGCTAGCGGGGGAACCTACAATGAGCAGTTCTTC
TRBV28	NA	TRBJ2-7	NA	CASSKRAFHYSYEQYF	TGTGCCAGCAGCAAGCGGGCGTTTCACTACTCCTACGAGCAGTACTTC
TRBV9	NA	TRBJ1-2	NA	CASSVEQSNYGYTF	TGTGCCAGCAGCGTAGAACAGTCTAACTATGGCTACACCTTC
TRBV19	TRBD2	TRBJ2-3	NA	CASSVREYSTDTQYF	TGTGCCAGTAGTGTGCGGGAGTACAGCACAGATACGCAGTATTTT
TRBV4-1	TRBD2	TRBJ2-1	NA	CASSHGLAGLRSSYNEQFF	TGCGCCAGCAGCCACGGACTAGCGGGACTGAGAAGCTCCTACAATGAGCAGTTCTTC